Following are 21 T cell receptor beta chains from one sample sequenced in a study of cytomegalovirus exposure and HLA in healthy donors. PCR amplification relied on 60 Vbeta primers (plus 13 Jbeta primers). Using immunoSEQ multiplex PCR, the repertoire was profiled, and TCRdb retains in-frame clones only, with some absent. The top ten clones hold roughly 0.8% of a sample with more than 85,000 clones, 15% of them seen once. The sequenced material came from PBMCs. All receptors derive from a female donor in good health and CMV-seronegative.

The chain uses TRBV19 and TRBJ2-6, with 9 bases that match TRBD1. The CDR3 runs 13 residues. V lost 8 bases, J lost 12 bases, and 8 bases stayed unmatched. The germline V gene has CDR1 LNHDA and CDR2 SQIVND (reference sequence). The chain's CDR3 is CASAGTGLAVLTF. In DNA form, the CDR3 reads TGTGCCAGTGCCGGGACAGGGCTTGCCGTCCTGACTTTC.

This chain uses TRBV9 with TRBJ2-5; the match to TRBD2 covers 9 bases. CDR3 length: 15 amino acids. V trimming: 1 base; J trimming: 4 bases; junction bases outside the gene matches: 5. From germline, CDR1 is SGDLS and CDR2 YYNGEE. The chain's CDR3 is CASSVLAGGRETQYF. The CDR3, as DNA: TGTGCCAGCAGCGTACTCGCGGGGGGGCGAGAGACCCAGTACTTC.

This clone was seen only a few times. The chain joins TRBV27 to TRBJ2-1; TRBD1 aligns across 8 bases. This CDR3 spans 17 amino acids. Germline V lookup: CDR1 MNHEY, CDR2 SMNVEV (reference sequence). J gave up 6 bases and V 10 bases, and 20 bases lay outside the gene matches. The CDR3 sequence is CATLTYPGTGDVNEQFF. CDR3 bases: TGTGCCACCCTCACCTACCCCGGGACAGGCGACGTCAATGAGCAGTTCTTC.

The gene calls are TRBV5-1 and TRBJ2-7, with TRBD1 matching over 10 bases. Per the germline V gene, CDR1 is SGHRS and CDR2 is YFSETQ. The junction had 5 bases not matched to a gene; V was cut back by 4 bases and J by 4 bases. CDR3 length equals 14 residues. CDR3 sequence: CASSSGTGVYEQYF. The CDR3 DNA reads TGCGCCAGCAGCAGCGGGACAGGGGTGTACGAGCAGTACTTC. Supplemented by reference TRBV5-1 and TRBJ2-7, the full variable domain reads KAGVTQTPRYLIKTRGQQVTLSCSPISGHRSVSWYQQTPGQGLQFLFEYFSETQRNKGNFPGRFSGRQFSNSRSEMNVSTLELGDSALYLCASSSGTGVYEQYFGPGTRLTVT.

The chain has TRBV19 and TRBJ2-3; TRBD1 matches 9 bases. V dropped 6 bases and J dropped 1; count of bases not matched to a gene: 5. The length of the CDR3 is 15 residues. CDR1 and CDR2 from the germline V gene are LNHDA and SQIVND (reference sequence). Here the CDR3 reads CASRKQGAGTDTQYF. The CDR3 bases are TGTGCCAGTAGGAAACAGGGGGCAGGCACAGATACGCAGTATTTT.

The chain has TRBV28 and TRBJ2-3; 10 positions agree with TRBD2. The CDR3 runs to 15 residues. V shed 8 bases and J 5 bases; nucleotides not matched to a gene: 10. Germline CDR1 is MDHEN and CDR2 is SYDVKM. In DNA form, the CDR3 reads TGTGCCAGCCCCCCAGCGGGAGGGCCTGGAGATACGCAGTATTTT. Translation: CASPPAGGPGDTQYF.

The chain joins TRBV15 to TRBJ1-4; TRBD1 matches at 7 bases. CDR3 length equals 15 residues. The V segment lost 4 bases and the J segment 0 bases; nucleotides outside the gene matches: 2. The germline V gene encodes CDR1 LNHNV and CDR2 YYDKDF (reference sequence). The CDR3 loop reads CATSKGQATNEKLFF. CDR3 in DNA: TGTGCCACCAGCAAAGGACAGGCAACTAATGAAAAACTGTTTTTT.

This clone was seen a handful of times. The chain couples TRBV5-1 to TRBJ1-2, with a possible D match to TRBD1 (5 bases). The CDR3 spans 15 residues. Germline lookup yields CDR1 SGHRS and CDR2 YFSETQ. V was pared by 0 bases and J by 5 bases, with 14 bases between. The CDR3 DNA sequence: TGCGCCAGCAGCTTGGAATCCTGGGGCCGGTATGGCTACACCTTC. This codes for CASSLESWGRYGYTF.

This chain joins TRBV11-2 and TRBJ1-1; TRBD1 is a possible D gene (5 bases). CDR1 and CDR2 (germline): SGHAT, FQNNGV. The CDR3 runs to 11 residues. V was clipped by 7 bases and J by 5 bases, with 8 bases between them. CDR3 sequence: CASTRGTEAFF. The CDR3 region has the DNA TGTGCCAGCACTCGGGGGACTGAAGCTTTCTTT.

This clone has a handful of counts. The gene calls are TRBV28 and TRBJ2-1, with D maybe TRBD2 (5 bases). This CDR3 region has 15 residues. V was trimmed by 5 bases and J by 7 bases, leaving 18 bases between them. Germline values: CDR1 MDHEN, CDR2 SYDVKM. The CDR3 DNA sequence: TGTGCCAGCAGTCTGGGTAGCGCGAGACGAAATGAGCAGTTCTTC. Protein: CASSLGSARRNEQFF.

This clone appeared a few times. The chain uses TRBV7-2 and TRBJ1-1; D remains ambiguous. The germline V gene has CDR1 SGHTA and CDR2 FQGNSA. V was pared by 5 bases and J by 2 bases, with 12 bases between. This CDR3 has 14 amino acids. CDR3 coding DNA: TGTGCCAGCAGCCATAGGGAGGGAAACACTGAAGCTTTCTTT. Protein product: CASSHREGNTEAFF.

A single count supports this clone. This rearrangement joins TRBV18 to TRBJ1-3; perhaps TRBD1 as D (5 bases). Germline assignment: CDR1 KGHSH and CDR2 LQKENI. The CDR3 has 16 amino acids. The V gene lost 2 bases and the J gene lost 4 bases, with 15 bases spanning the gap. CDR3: CASSPFIAGMGNTIYF. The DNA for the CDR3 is TGTGCCAGCTCACCATTTATCGCAGGGATGGGAAACACCATATATTTT.

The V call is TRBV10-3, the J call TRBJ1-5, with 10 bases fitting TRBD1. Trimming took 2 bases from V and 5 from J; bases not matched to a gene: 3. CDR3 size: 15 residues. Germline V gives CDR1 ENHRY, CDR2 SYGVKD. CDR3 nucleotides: TGTGCCATCAGTGAGGAGACAGGGGGCTATCAGCCCCAGCATTTT. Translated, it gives CAISEETGGYQPQHF.

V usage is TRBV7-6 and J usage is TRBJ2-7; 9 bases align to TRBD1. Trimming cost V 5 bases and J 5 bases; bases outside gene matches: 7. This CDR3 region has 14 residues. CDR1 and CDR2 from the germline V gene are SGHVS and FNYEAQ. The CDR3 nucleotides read TGTGCCAGCAGCATGCACAGGGGGCGGAACGAGCAGTACTTC. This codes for CASSMHRGRNEQYF.

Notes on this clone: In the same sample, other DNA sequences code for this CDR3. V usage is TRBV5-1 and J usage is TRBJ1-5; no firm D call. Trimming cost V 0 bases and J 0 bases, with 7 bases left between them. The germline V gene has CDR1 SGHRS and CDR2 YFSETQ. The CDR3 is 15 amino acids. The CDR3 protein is CASSLGQNSNQPQHF. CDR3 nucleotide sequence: TGCGCCAGCAGCTTGGGCCAGAATAGCAATCAGCCCCAGCATTTT. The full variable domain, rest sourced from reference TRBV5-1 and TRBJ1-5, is KAGVTQTPRYLIKTRGQQVTLSCSPISGHRSVSWYQQTPGQGLQFLFEYFSETQRNKGNFPGRFSGRQFSNSRSEMNVSTLELGDSALYLCASSLGQNSNQPQHFGDGTRLSIL.

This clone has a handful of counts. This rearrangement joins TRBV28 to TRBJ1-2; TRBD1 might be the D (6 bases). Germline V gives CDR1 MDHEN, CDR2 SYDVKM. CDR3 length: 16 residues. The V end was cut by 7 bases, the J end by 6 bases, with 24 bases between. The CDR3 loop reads CASIPGGGRVFHGYTF. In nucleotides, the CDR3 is TGTGCCAGCATCCCCGGGGGGGGCAGAGTATTCCATGGCTACACCTTC.

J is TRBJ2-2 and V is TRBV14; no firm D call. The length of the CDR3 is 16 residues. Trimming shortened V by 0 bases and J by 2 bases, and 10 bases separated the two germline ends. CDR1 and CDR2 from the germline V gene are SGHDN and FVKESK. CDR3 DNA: TGTGCCAGCAGCCAAGATCACTACTCAAACACCGGGGAGCTGTTTTTT. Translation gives CASSQDHYSNTGELFF.

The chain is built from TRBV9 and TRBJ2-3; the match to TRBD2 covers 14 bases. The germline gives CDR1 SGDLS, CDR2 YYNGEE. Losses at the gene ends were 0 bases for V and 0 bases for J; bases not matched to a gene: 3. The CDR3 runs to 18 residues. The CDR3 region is CASSVGTSGGTSTDTQYF. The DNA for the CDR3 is TGTGCCAGCAGCGTAGGGACTAGCGGGGGGACAAGCACAGATACGCAGTATTTT.

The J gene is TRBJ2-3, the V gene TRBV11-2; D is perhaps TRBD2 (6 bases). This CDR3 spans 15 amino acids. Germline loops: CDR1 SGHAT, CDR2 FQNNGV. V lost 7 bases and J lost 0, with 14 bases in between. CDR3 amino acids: CASIILATSTDTQYF. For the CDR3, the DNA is TGTGCCAGCATCATCCTAGCGACTAGCACAGATACGCAGTATTTT. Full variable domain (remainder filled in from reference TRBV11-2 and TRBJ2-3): EAGVAQSPRYKIIEKRQSVAFWCNPISGHATLYWYQQILGQGPKLLIQFQNNGVVDDSQLPKDRFSAERLKGVDSTLKIQPAKLEDSAVYLCASIILATSTDTQYFGPGTRLTVL.

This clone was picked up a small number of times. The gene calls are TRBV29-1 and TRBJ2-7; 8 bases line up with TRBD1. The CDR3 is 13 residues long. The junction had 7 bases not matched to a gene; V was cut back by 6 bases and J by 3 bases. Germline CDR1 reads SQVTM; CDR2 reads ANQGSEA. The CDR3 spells CSVLGQGRYEQYF. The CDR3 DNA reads TGCAGCGTCCTCGGACAGGGACGCTACGAGCAGTACTTC.

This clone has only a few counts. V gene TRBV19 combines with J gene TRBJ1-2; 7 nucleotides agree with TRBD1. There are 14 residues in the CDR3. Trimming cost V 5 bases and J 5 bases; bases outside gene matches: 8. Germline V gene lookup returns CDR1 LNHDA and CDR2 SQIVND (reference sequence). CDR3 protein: CASSFLGQSYGYTF. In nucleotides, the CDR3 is TGTGCCAGTAGTTTCCTGGGACAGAGTTATGGCTACACCTTC.